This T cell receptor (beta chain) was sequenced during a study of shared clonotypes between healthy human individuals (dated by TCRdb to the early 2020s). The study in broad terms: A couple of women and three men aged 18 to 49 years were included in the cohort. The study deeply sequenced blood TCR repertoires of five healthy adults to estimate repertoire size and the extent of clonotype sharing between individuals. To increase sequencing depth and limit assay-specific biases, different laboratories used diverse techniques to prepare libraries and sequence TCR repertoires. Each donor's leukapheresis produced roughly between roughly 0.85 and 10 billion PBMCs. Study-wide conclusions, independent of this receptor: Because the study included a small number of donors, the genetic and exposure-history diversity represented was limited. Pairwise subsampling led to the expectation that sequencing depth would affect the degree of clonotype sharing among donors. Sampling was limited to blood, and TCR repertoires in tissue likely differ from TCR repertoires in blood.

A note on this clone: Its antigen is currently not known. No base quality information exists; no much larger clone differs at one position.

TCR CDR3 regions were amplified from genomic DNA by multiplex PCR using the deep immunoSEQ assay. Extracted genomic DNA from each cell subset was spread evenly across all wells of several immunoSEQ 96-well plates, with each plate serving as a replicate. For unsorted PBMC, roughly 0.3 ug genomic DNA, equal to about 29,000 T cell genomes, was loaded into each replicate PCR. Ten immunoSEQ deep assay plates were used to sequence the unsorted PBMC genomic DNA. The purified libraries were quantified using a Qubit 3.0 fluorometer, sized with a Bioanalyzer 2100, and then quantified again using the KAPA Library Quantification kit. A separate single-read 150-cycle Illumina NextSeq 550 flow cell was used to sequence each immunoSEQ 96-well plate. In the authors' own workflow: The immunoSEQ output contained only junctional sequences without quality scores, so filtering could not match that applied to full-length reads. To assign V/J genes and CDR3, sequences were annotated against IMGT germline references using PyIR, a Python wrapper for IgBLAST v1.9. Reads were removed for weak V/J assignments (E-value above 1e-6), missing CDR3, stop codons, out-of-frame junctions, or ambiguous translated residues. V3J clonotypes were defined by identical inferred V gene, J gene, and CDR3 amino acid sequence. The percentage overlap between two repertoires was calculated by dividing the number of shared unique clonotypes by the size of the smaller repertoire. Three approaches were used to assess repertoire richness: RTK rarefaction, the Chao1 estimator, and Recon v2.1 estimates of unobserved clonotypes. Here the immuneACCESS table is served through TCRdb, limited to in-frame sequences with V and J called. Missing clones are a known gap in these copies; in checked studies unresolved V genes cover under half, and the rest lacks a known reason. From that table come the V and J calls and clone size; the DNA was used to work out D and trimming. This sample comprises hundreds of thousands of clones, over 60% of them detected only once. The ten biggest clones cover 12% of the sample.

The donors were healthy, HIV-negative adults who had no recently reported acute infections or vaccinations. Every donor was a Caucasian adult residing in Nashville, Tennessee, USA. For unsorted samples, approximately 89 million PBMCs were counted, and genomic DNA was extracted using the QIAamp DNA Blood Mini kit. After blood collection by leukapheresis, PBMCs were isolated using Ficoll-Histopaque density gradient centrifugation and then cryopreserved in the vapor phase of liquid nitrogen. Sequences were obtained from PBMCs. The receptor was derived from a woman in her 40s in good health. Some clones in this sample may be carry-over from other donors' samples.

The CDR3 region reads CASSWSDRRLGEQYF. The DNA sequence follows: TGTGCCAGCAGCTGGAGTGACAGGCGCCTCGGGGAGCAGTACTTC. Recombination linked TRBV5-6 to TRBJ2-7, and TRBD1 may be the D gene, going by 6 matching bases. The germline V gene yields SGHDT for CDR1 and YYEEEE for CDR2. V is reduced by 3 bases and J by 7 bases, leaving a spacing of 20 bases between them. The CDR3 numbers 15 residues from cysteine through phenylalanine. The sequence is cut down to CDR3 DNA, 45 bases in frame from base 1.